This T cell receptor beta chain stems from a study of blood T cell repertoires in COVID-19. Study background: There were acute and convalescent COVID-19 samples, and they came from the United States, Italy and Spain. T cells, B-cell-depleted T cells, or PBMCs provided the cDNA or gDNA that served as material.

Trimming took 3 bases from V and 0 from J, leaving 15 bases between them. The CDR3 loop spans 16 amino acids. Germline V gene sequence: CDR1 LGHDT, CDR2 YNNKEL (reference sequence). As originally analysed: The authors estimated nucleated cell counts from reference gene primer amplification. Profiling relied on immunoSEQ multiplex PCR, and the TCRdb table lists in-frame clones only, not all of them. D and trimming come from the DNA, and the V and J calls and clone size come from that table. The table has some 260,000 clones, approximately 81% seen once; the top ten hold less than 4%. Sequencing was done on a sample of peripheral blood. This sequence joins TRBV3-1 (or the pseudogene TRBV3-2) and TRBJ2-7; D is uncertain. This receptor was taken from a woman under 30 with acute or convalescent COVID-19. CDR3 DNA sequence: TGTGCCAGCAGCCAGTTTCCGTCGTCGAGCTCCTACGAGCAGTACTTC. Translation: CASSQFPSSSSYEQYF.